This record looks at one TCR beta chain sequence and its context. Its specific antigen is unknown. Base qualities are missing; no much larger clone stands one base away. TCRbeta CDR3 regions were amplified from genomic DNA by means of the immunoSEQ Assay, a bias-controlled multiplex PCR. The authors' analysis ran thus. Within the assay, amplification of reference gene primers was used to estimate how many nucleated cells each sample contained. To quantify the absolute abundance of each unique TCRbeta CDR3 rearrangement, sequence reads were collapsed and filtered. For each sample, productive Simpson clonality was calculated as the square root of Simpson's diversity index over productive rearrangements. Here the immuneACCESS table is served through TCRdb, limited to in-frame sequences with V and J called. Missing clones are a known gap in these copies; in checked studies unresolved V genes cover under half, and the rest lacks a known reason. For V, J and clone size, that table is used; D and trimming come from the DNA. The table for this sample lists around 80,000 clones; 90% of them were counted only once. The biggest ten clones account for less than 0.8% of the sample.

The data are from a study of blood T cell repertoires in COVID-19 (dated by TCRdb to 2018 to 2020). Background on the whole study: Collaborator samples came from the United States, Italy and Spain and covered acute and convalescent phases of COVID-19. The prospective study material was composed of cDNA or gDNA derived from T cells, B-cell-depleted T cells, or PBMCs. The samples were drawn from two sources: the first 160 participants of the ongoing ImmuneRACE study, and fewer than 1,500 subjects contributed by 6 global collaborators. Deeply sampled blood TCRbeta repertoires from subjects exposed to, actively infected with, or recovered from COVID-19 were included in the dataset. The repertoires were released in a freely available public database meant as a resource for research on the immune response to SARS-CoV-2. HLA class I and class II types, where available, came from metadata supplied by the sample provider rather than from assay-based typing. Nearly every sample came with metadata listing a de-identified subject ID, COVID-19 status, age in years and sex. The study at large found these results: How much clinical and demographic metadata was included differed by source and by participant, and the metadata was provided uncurated.

The trim is 2 bases for V and 5 bases for J, with a gap of 10 bases between the germline ends. The CDR3 sequence holds 14 residues, the cysteine and phenylalanine included. Only the CDR3 portion is preserved as DNA: 42 bases, with reading frame beginning at the first base. The germline V gene specifies SNHLY as CDR1 and FYNNEI as CDR2. Collaborating institutions collected whole blood in K2EDTA tubes following their own protocols. Collaborator samples were shipped for TCRbeta analysis as frozen whole blood, isolated PBMCs, or DNA extracted from either sample type. This chain is built from TRBV2 and TRBJ2-1; 5 matching bases give a weak D call of TRBD1. This TCR derives from a woman older than 75 with acute or convalescent COVID-19. Sequencing was carried out using peripheral blood. The DNA sequence is as follows: TGTGCCAGCAGTGAACTAACAGGAAACAATGAGCAGTTCTTC. This encodes CASSELTGNNEQFF.